The 21 T cell receptor beta chains reported below all come from one sample, sequenced in a study of T-cell reconstitution after alpha-beta-depleted transplantation in children. Unique molecular identifiers featured in how the TCRbeta library was prepared. TCRdb called the PCR reads again in MiXCR, with one record for every CDR3 protein. The sample holds 150,000 to 200,000 distinct CDR3 sequences, about 6.3% seen once. This specimen consisted of PBMCs from the stem cell graft donor, obtained from the stem cell graft. The receptors were gathered from a human donor who donated a stem cell graft to a child with Wiskott-Aldrich syndrome.

Ten or more counts support this clonotype. The chain's CDR3 is CASSRGPIQETQYF. In DNA form, the CDR3 reads TGTGCCAGCAGTCGCGGACCGATTCAAGAGACCCAGTACTTC. The V gene is TRBV6-1, the J gene TRBJ2-5; D unresolved. The V gene's germline CDR1 is MNHNS and CDR2 SASEGT. The length of the CDR3 is 14 residues. Between the trimmed V and J ends, which lost 5 bases and 2 bases, there was a span of 12 bases.

In its sample, this clonotype was seen many times. The V call is TRBV20-1, the J call TRBJ1-2; D may be TRBD1 (6 bases). Between the trimmed V and J ends, which lost 6 bases and 2 bases, there was a span of 13 bases. Germline assignment: CDR1 DFQATT and CDR2 SNEGSKA (reference sequence). There are 13 residues in the CDR3. CDR3 DNA: TGCAGTGCCGTAAAGACAGGAAACTATGGCTACACCTTC. Residues: CSAVKTGNYGYTF.

As for this clonotype: One base away lies a much larger clone, so this may be a sequencing read error. This chain joins TRBV29-1 and TRBJ1-2, with 7 bases aligning to TRBD1. The CDR3 has 13 residues. Germline trimming cut 5 bases from V and 4 bases from J; bases unmatched to any gene: 7. Germline V gene lookup returns CDR1 SQVTM and CDR2 ANQGSEA. The CDR3 DNA is TGCAGCGTTAACCGGGACAGCTCCTATGGCTACACCTTC. Its translation is CSVNRDSSYGYTF.

This clonotype was seen only a few times. The chain recombines TRBV27 with TRBJ1-1; D gene uncertain. CDR3 length equals 13 residues. In germline, CDR1 is MNHEY, CDR2 SMNVEV (reference sequence). V lost 4 bases and J lost 1, with 7 bases in between. This CDR3 is CASSWEPNTEAFF. Written as DNA, the CDR3 is TGTGCCAGCAGTTGGGAGCCGAACACTGAAGCTTTCTTT.

This clonotype was seen at least ten times. V gene TRBV12-3 or TRBV12-4 combines with J gene TRBJ2-3; D remains ambiguous. V was clipped by 2 bases and J by 2 bases, with 8 bases between them. CDR3 length equals 14 residues. CDR3 loop: CASSLSQVTDTQYF. Written as DNA, the CDR3 is TGTGCCAGCAGTTTAAGTCAGGTCACAGATACGCAGTATTTT.

Ten or more counts support this clonotype. The chain couples TRBV12-3 or TRBV12-4 to TRBJ1-1; no clear D. The CDR3 is made up of 15 amino acids. V lost 7 bases to trimming and J lost 2 bases, with 17 bases between them. The CDR3 bases are TGTGCCAGCAACCCCGCCGGGTTTCTAAACACTGAAGCTTTCTTT. Its protein product is CASNPAGFLNTEAFF.

The sample holds many counts of this clonotype. This chain connects TRBV7-6 to TRBJ2-1; no clear D gene. Per germline, CDR1 SGHVS and CDR2 FNYEAQ. V lost 8 bases and J 8 bases, leaving 10 bases between the germline ends. This CDR3 is 11 amino acids long. CDR3 amino acids: CASGKIDEQFF. CDR3 coding DNA: TGTGCCAGCGGCAAAATAGATGAGCAGTTCTTC.

This clonotype came up many times. CDR3 nucleotide sequence: TGTGCCAGCAGCTCCGGGACAGTCTACGAGCAGTACTTC. Translated: CASSSGTVYEQYF. V is TRBV7-9 and J is TRBJ2-7, with 7 bases lining up with TRBD1. The CDR3 runs to 13 residues. With V trimmed by 4 bases and J by 3 bases, 3 bases remained unmatched. The germline gives CDR1 SEHNR, CDR2 FQNEAQ (reference sequence).

To note about this clonotype: This may stem from a read error, because a much larger clone lies one nucleotide away. The J gene is TRBJ2-4, the V gene TRBV12-3 or TRBV12-4; perhaps TRBD1 as D (5 bases). The CDR3 extends over 14 amino acids. V gave up 6 bases and J gave up 8 bases, with 17 bases separating them. The CDR3 loop reads CASRPWGKGDIQYF. The CDR3 DNA is TGTGCCAGCAGACCTTGGGGCAAAGGTGACATTCAGTACTTC.

On this clonotype itself: The junction departs from the called germline gene at one end, perhaps through a read error. The chain links TRBV5-6 to TRBJ2-5; D uncertain. The CDR3 length is 13 residues. Germline V gene lookup returns CDR1 SGHDT and CDR2 YYEEEE. The CDR3 sequence: CAISPELDETQYF. As DNA, the CDR3 is TGTGCCATCAGCCCGGAGCTGGACGAGACCCAGTACTTC.

This clonotype was seen ten or more times. The chain carries TRBV24-1 and TRBJ2-7; 8 bases map to TRBD1. The CDR3 is 14 amino acids. Trimming removed 4 bases from V and 2 bases from J; junction bases left unmatched: 3. Looked up from germline, CDR1 is KGHDR and CDR2 is SFDVKD. The CDR3 loop is CATSDPQGAYEQYF. CDR3 coding DNA: TGTGCCACCAGTGACCCACAGGGGGCCTACGAGCAGTACTTC.

Many counts were recorded for this clonotype. The gene calls are TRBV5-1 and TRBJ1-5, with D possibly matching TRBD1 (6 bases). Per germline, CDR1 SGHRS and CDR2 YFSETQ. V shed 2 bases and J shed 6 bases, with 12 bases lying between them. The CDR3 has 14 residues. The CDR3 reads CASSFTQGSQPQHF. The DNA for the CDR3 is TGCGCCAGCAGCTTCACTCAGGGGAGTCAGCCCCAGCATTTT.

This clonotype was seen many times. CDR3 sequence (DNA): TGCAGTGCTAGAGATACTACAGGGTGGGAGTATCAGCCCCAGCATTTT. Its protein is CSARDTTGWEYQPQHF. This rearrangement joins TRBV20-1 to TRBJ1-5; possible D gene TRBD1, 6 bases. The CDR3 spans 16 residues. V was trimmed by 0 bases and J by 5 bases, leaving 17 bases between them. CDR1 is DFQATT, CDR2 SNEGSKA, per germline (reference sequence).

This clonotype was picked up a small number of times. This chain joins TRBV19 and TRBJ2-6, with TRBD1 matching 8 bases. The germline gives CDR1 LNHDA, CDR2 SQIVND (reference sequence). This CDR3 has 13 amino acids. The ends lost 4 bases at V and 10 bases at J; junction bases unmatched: 3. CDR3 residues: CASSTDRGNVLTF. In DNA, the CDR3 is TGTGCCAGTAGTACAGACAGGGGAAACGTCCTGACTTTC. Full variable domain (outside the CDR3, taken from reference TRBV19 and TRBJ2-6): DGGITQSPKYLFRKEGQNVTLSCEQNLNHDAMYWYRQDPGQGLRLIYYSQIVNDFQKGDIAEGYSVSREKKESFPLTVTSAQKNPTAFYLCASSTDRGNVLTFGAGSRLTVL.

This clonotype was counted many times. This chain connects TRBV20-1 to TRBJ2-1; TRBD2 matches at 11 bases. With 3 bases clipped from V and 4 bases from J, the junction kept 5 bases outside the gene matches. The germline CDR1 and CDR2 sequences are DFQATT and SNEGSKA (reference sequence). The CDR3 totals 15 residues. This chain's CDR3 is CSARALAGAYNEQFF. The DNA for the CDR3 is TGCAGTGCTAGGGCACTAGCGGGAGCTTACAATGAGCAGTTCTTC.

This clonotype was seen at least ten times. The V and J genes are TRBV6-4 and TRBJ2-2; 7 bases agree with TRBD2. Looked up from germline, CDR1 is MRHNA and CDR2 is SNTAGT. The CDR3 runs 20 residues. J was trimmed by 4 bases and V by 5 bases; bases with no gene match: 22. In DNA, the CDR3 is TGTGCCAGCAGTCCCGCGGGAAAGCACCGGGACTATTACTTCACCGGGGAGCTGTTTTTT. Protein sequence: CASSPAGKHRDYYFTGELFF.

This clonotype was picked up many times. The V call is TRBV29-1, the J call TRBJ2-3, with D perhaps TRBD2 (6 bases). The CDR3 totals 9 residues. Germline V gene sequence: CDR1 SQVTM, CDR2 ANQGSEA. The V and J ends lost 0 bases and 14 bases respectively, with 6 bases between them. The CDR3 is CSVEEGGYF. The DNA for the CDR3 is TGCAGCGTTGAAGAGGGGGGGTATTTT.

The table lists this clonotype with a few counts. The genes are TRBV30 and TRBJ2-4, with D maybe TRBD2 (5 bases). The CDR3 has 14 residues. Trimming cost V 4 bases and J 1 base, with 11 bases left between them. Per the germline V gene, CDR1 is GTSNPN and CDR2 is SVGIG (reference sequence). This CDR3 reads CAWNKEVAKNIQYF. DNA of the CDR3: TGTGCCTGGAATAAGGAGGTGGCCAAAAACATTCAGTACTTC.

This clonotype was picked up many times. This rearrangement joins TRBV10-3 to TRBJ1-1, with D hard to call. Trimming cost V 0 bases and J 2 bases, with 4 bases left between them. The CDR3 length is 13 residues. Germline CDR1 reads ENHRY; CDR2 reads SYGVKD. The CDR3 loop is CAISESGNTEAFF. In DNA form, the CDR3 reads TGTGCCATCAGTGAGTCTGGAAACACTGAAGCTTTCTTT.

This clonotype has ten or more counts. The chain recombines TRBV10-3 with TRBJ1-2; D gene uncertain. V shed 0 bases and J shed 8 bases, with 16 bases lying between them. Germline CDR1 reads ENHRY; CDR2 reads SYGVKD. The CDR3 is 15 amino acids. The CDR3 here is CAISESPGSAGGYTF. The DNA for the CDR3 is TGTGCCATCAGTGAGTCCCCAGGATCCGCGGGAGGCTACACCTTC.

This clonotype was seen a few times. The chain couples TRBV19 to TRBJ2-7; perhaps D is TRBD1 or TRBD2 (5 bases each). The CDR3 contains 13 residues. The germline CDR1 and CDR2 sequences are LNHDA and SQIVND (reference sequence). Trimming took off 6 bases at V and 0 bases at J, with 9 bases between the two ends. CDR3 sequence: CASRKGSSYEQYF. Here the CDR3 DNA reads TGTGCCAGTAGAAAGGGGAGCTCCTACGAGCAGTACTTC.